Sequencing of this T cell receptor (beta chain) was carried out in a study of CD8 T cells in ankylosing spondylitis (dated by TCRdb to about 2017). Study-wide context: The study profiled T cell receptor beta repertoires in healthy donors and ankylosing spondylitis patients to find disease-linked TCR variants. The full study cohort comprised 25 ankylosing spondylitis patients and around 100 healthy donors. Peripheral blood samples were taken, and synovial fluid was additionally collected from ankylosing spondylitis patients.

The run used an Illumina HiSeq 2500. Quantitative 5'-RACE with molecular barcodes was used to prepare TCR beta libraries. In the original analysis: A new computational method, built on a probabilistic model of VDJ rearrangement, was used to identify disease-linked TCR variants. The public reads were quality trimmed at Q25 with fastp and then assembled into clones with MiXCR by TCRdb, keeping productive beta chains. Rows with one shared CDR3 protein collapse into an entry with the most common genes and DNA. The V and J calls here are based on TCRdb, not the publication. Across this sample there are 180,000 or so distinct CDR3 sequences, with approximately 10% seen only once. The ten largest account for about 28% of the sample. In this sample, this clonotype turned up once. Its antigen target is currently unknown. The junction shows a germline mismatch at one end, possibly a read error. What the authors observed across the whole study: The disease-linked clones had a CD8+ phenotype and were found at relatively low frequencies in peripheral blood. Some motif variants had previously been reported in the synovial fluid and blood of reactive arthritis patients, which suggests shared mechanisms of disease initiation. Blood from ankylosing spondylitis patients appeared to be characterized by a TCR beta motif made up of seven or eight highly homologous amino acid variants. Significant enrichment of the disease-linked clones was reported in matched synovial fluid samples from ankylosing spondylitis patients.

Including the terminal cysteine and phenylalanine, the CDR3 comprises 16 residues. Only the CDR3 DNA stays, 48 bases, in frame from base 1. The sequence joins TRBV12-3 or TRBV12-4 to TRBJ1-2; 8 bases in the junction line up with TRBD1. This receptor was identified in a male donor with ankylosing spondylitis or in good health (not recorded which). The sequencing input was blood, either unsorted or a sorted T cell fraction (not recorded which). The nucleotide sequence is given as TGTGCCAGCAGCCGGACGGCAGTCCAGGGGGCCTATGACTACACCTTC. It specifies CASSRTAVQGAYDYTF.